A single sample is the source of the 13 T cell receptor beta chains below, sequenced in a study of blood T cell repertoires in COVID-19. The method was immunoSEQ multiplex PCR; TCRdb's version includes in-frame clones alone and lacks a portion of them. The sample shows about 260,000 clones, roughly four fifths of them seen only once. The sample taken for sequencing was PBMCs or T cells enriched from blood (not recorded which). The receptors come from a man aged 25-45 years with acute COVID-19.

The V gene is TRBV5-1, the J gene TRBJ2-5, with 12 bases aligning to TRBD1. Germline CDR1 is SGHRS and CDR2 is YFSETQ. This CDR3 has 15 amino acids. With V trimmed by 2 bases and J by 5 bases, 4 bases remained unmatched. The CDR3 region is CASSFGTGGLETQYF. The CDR3 nucleotides are TGCGCCAGCAGCTTTGGGACAGGGGGCCTTGAGACCCAGTACTTC.

The chain employs TRBV19 and TRBJ1-5; a possible D gene is TRBD1 (6 bases). This CDR3 has 15 residues. Germline V gene sequence: CDR1 LNHDA, CDR2 SQIVND (reference sequence). Trimming took off 4 bases at V and 5 bases at J, with 15 bases between the two ends. CDR3 loop: CASSTPGTPYQPQHF. The DNA for the CDR3 is TGTGCCAGTAGTACGCCCGGGACACCTTATCAGCCCCAGCATTTT.

The genes are TRBV28 and TRBJ1-2; possibly TRBD1 for D (6 bases). CDR1 MDHEN and CDR2 SYDVKM come from the germline V gene. Trimming took off 6 bases at V and 4 bases at J, with 15 bases between the two ends. CDR3 length: 14 amino acids. The CDR3 region has the DNA TGTGCCAGCAGCCCAACCGGGACACTCTATGGCTACACCTTC. Protein: CASSPTGTLYGYTF.

The chain combines TRBV6-5 with TRBJ2-1; weak D call: TRBD1 (7 bases). This CDR3 is 16 amino acids long. Trimming cost V 3 bases and J 7 bases, with 19 bases left between them. CDR1 MNHEY and CDR2 SVGAGI come from the germline V gene. The CDR3 protein is CASSYVVGQEGNEQFF. DNA of the CDR3: TGTGCCAGCAGTTATGTCGTAGGACAGGAGGGGAATGAGCAGTTCTTC.

As for this clone: At one of its ends the junction is not consistent with the germline gene, which may arise from a read error. J is TRBJ1-2 and V is TRBV6-1; D is perhaps TRBD1 (5 bases). Per the germline V gene, CDR1 is MNHNS and CDR2 is SASEGT. This CDR3 has 11 residues. For the CDR3, the DNA is TGTGCCAGCAGTGACCGGCGACAGTACCTCTTC. Its protein is CASSDRRQYLF.

This clone showed up just a few times. The genes are TRBV19 and TRBJ2-1; TRBD1 matches 8 bases. This CDR3 contains 14 residues. The V segment lost 2 bases and the J segment 5 bases; nucleotides outside the gene matches: 2. CDR1 is LNHDA and CDR2 is SQIVND in the germline V gene (reference sequence). The CDR3 is CASSIQGADNEQFF. CDR3 in DNA: TGTGCCAGTAGTATACAGGGGGCTGACAATGAGCAGTTCTTC.

The chain is built from TRBV27 and TRBJ2-6; weak D call: TRBD2 (6 bases). The CDR3 is made up of 17 amino acids. Looked up from germline, CDR1 is MNHEY and CDR2 is SMNVEV (reference sequence). The V and J ends lost 3 bases and 4 bases respectively, with 16 bases between them. The CDR3 here is CASSFSFGSGGANVLTF. Written as DNA, the CDR3 is TGTGCCAGCAGTTTTTCGTTCGGGAGTGGAGGGGCCAACGTCCTGACTTTC.

The genes are TRBV29-1 and TRBJ2-1; 8 nucleotides line up with TRBD2. CDR1 is SQVTM, CDR2 ANQGSEA, per germline. The length of the CDR3 is 14 residues. The V and J ends lost 6 bases and 4 bases, in that order; junction bases with no gene match: 8. The CDR3 here is CSVRAGVAYNEQFF. CDR3 DNA sequence: TGCAGCGTCCGAGCGGGAGTGGCTTACAATGAGCAGTTCTTC.

The chain combines TRBV2 with TRBJ1-6, with 9 nucleotides matching TRBD1. J gave up 6 bases and V 6 bases, and 9 bases lay outside the gene matches. This CDR3 contains 16 residues. From germline, CDR1 is SNHLY and CDR2 FYNNEI. The CDR3 DNA sequence: TGTGCCAGCAGCGAATTACAGGGGGCGCTTAATTCACCCCTCCACTTT. Translating gives CASSELQGALNSPLHF.

This chain uses TRBV27 with TRBJ1-1; D is uncertain. Germline CDR1 and CDR2: MNHEY and SMNVEV (reference sequence). The ends were cut back, 11 bases at V and 4 bases at J, with 17 bases in the middle. The CDR3 has 13 residues. CDR3 DNA sequence: TGTGCCTCCCGAGGGAACTCGGGCACTGAAGCTTTCTTT. Residues: CASRGNSGTEAFF.

V and J are TRBV10-3 and TRBJ1-3, with a tentative D call TRBD1 (5 bases). Looked up from germline, CDR1 is ENHRY and CDR2 is SYGVKD. V shed 10 bases and J shed 3 bases, with 16 bases lying between them. The CDR3 sequence is 14 residues long. CDR3 in amino acids: CATDGGGRGNTIYF. CDR3 DNA: TGTGCCACAGATGGGGGGGGTCGTGGAAACACCATATATTTT.

This chain links TRBV28 with TRBJ2-2; 7 positions match TRBD2. The CDR3 sequence is 16 residues long. Germline V lookup: CDR1 MDHEN, CDR2 SYDVKM. The J segment lost 0 bases and the V segment lost 5 bases, leaving 6 bases of the junction unmatched. This chain's CDR3 is CASSPLAGANTGELFF. CDR3 DNA: TGTGCCAGCAGTCCCCTGGCGGGGGCGAACACCGGGGAGCTGTTTTTT.

This chain links TRBV7-8 with TRBJ1-6; 8 nucleotides agree with TRBD1. The V gene end was trimmed by 4 bases and the J gene end by 11 bases; junction bases not matched to a gene: 16. The CDR3 length is 17 residues. Germline V gives CDR1 SGHVS, CDR2 FQNEAQ. The CDR3 bases are TGTGCCAGCAGCTACTCTCGCCGGGACAGGAATGGACCACCCCTCCACTTT. Its protein is CASSYSRRDRNGPPLHF.